This T cell receptor beta chain was captured in a study of cytomegalovirus exposure and HLA in healthy donors (dated by TCRdb to 2016 to 2017). For context, the study as a whole: An earlier analysis of under 600 of the donors reported roughly 270 Gb of sequence data and some 120 million unique TCR beta sequences from some 180 million T cells. All discovery cohort repertoires had been generated using a single sequencing platform. A later analysis re-examined previously published TCR beta repertoires from more than 650 donors and added high-resolution HLA genotyping to investigate patterns of TCR occurrence. Besides the first cohort of around 670 subjects, a separate validation cohort made up of around 120 different subjects was used. High-throughput TCR immunosequencing, statistical association of individual TCRs with disease status, and machine learning were combined to predict cytomegalovirus infection status. HLA typing included class I and class II loci at four-digit resolution. An earlier analysis of some 600 of the donors applied high-throughput TCR beta sequencing to assess whether each TCR beta V gene segment acted as functional or pseudogenic. The study aimed to test whether signatures of past pathogen exposure could be identified by cataloging public T cell receptors. Using immunosequencing, the study profiled T cell repertoires from about 620 subjects and related those repertoires to cytomegalovirus serostatus. Roughly five DR-DQ haplotypes were treated as single units for association and clustering because of strong linkage in the cohort. Across approximately 400 genotyped donors of the cohort, an average of about 240,000 unique TCR beta nucleotide sequences per donor were sequenced, and 15% to 20% of those sequences were non-productive. An early release covering some 640 HLA-typed donors comprised 300 to 350 gigabases of sequencing data and some 79 million unique TCR sequences. Genome-wide SNP genotypes for about 65% of the roughly 700 donors were used in a later genetic analysis, which treated that subset as a discovery cohort. Alongside the repertoire data, information on donor age, sex, ethnicity and CMV serostatus was compiled. Of the approximately 400 genotyped donors, 81% were placed in the genetic ancestry cluster associated with self-reported Caucasian donors. The number of donors typed differed by locus, with roughly 629-640 for A, B, C, DRB1 and DQB1, 522 for DQA1, nearly 610 for DPA1, and some 450 for DPB1. Rather than using new phenotypic data, the later analysis identified candidate immune exposures from TCR beta sequences and from how often those sequences occurred across donors. Overall study outcomes, separate from this receptor: In a later analysis, the rate of TCR association differed among HLA loci, with DRB1 alleles having the most associated TCRs and HLA-C alleles having the fewest. Linkage disequilibrium might explain the correlated functional status among segregating V segments, but an unknown experimental factor could not be excluded. Three of the identified cytomegalovirus-associated TCR beta chains were confirmed in vitro to be specific for cytomegalovirus antigens. Only TCR beta chains were sequenced in this cohort, and the absence of alpha or paired-chain data limited detectable features. In a later analysis, HLA-associated TCR beta chains were found to be more clonally expanded and to have lower generation probabilities than equally common non-associated chains. Presence/absence analyses assumed roughly uniform sequencing depth across donors, an assumption that may not hold. Cytomegalovirus status was reported to be diagnosed by the classifier with high specificity and sensitivity in both the original and validation cohorts. An association between a missense DCLRE1C variant and V-gene and J-gene trimming of TCR beta chains was found in a later genetic analysis and replicated in an independent cohort. The study listed approximately 160 TCR beta chains as associated with cytomegalovirus. According to a later analysis, parvovirus B19, influenza, CMV and Epstein-Barr virus appeared linked to several top co-occurrence clusters. A further reported finding was that TCR beta sequences accurately predicted the HLA-A and HLA-B alleles for most subjects in the first cohort. It was suggested by the authors that the approach could potentially be generalized to other disease states and immunological phenotypes. A later genetic analysis reported fewer N-insertions in productive TCRs among donors in an Asian-associated ancestry cluster than the roughly 620-donor mean. Broadly in line with IMGT annotations, most TCR beta V segments showed up in productive rearrangements about 90% or about 30% of the time in an earlier analysis of approximately 600 of the donors. Strong co-occurrence of HLA alleles, especially DR and DQ, made assigning TCR associations to individual alleles difficult. In a later analysis, most CMV-associated TCR beta chains were found to appear HLA-restricted, with HLA associations seemingly driven largely by CMV exposure. Most TCR sequences were observed very rarely across donors, whereas some public TCRs were present in many individuals. A cluster of highly shared sequence variants was judged likely to represent a technical artifact of the sequencing pipeline. The only immune exposure information available for the cohort was CMV serostatus. In a later analysis, over 15,000 TCR beta sequences were associated with specific HLA alleles at a false discovery rate of 0.05. The earlier analysis of 450 to 700 of the donors excluded some 15 rarely observed V segments, including chromosome 9 orphons, because counts were too low. Because HLA typing was missing for some donors at each locus, association tests included only the typed subset.

The library was obtained by the immunoSEQ multiplex PCR assay. For the multiplex PCR, a mixture combining 60 forward primers for TCR Vbeta segments and 13 reverse primers for TCR Jbeta segments was used. A multiplex PCR assay on genomic DNA amplified the CDR3 region of rearranged TCR beta genes. Amplified TCR beta libraries were sequenced as 87-base-pair reads on the Illumina HiSeq System. Per the authors' processing: Across the 600 to 700 repertoires, a later analysis counted around 80 million unique TCR beta chains, approximately 12 million of which were shared by at least two donors. Raw reads were error-corrected and collapsed into unique sequences by a nearest-neighbor algorithm in which closely related sequences were merged to remove PCR and sequencing errors. V, D and J gene segments were assigned by aligning CDR3 sequences to IMGT reference sequences. For a sequence to be retained, at least a six-nucleotide match to both a V gene segment and a J gene segment was required. A rearrangement was called productive if the CDR3 had no stop codons and remained in frame with V and J, and every other rearrangement was called non-productive. Following IMGT convention, CDR3 was defined as the stretch from the second conserved V-encoded cysteine to the conserved J-encoded phenylalanine. The earlier analysis of about 610 of the donors excluded any sequence lacking an unambiguous match to a single V gene segment. In an earlier analysis of roughly 600 of the donors, a V segment was called functional when productive rearrangements were above 56.7%, and segregating when the standard deviation between donors exceeded 5%. A statistical classification framework was built for diagnosing cytomegalovirus status from the catalog of TCR beta chain sequences. V and J gene assignment, in a later analysis, came from comparing TCR nucleotide sequences with IMGT/GENE-DB human TR gene sequences. The TCRdist pipeline was used in a later analysis to assign CDR3 sequences and most-parsimonious VDJ recombination scenarios. In a later analysis, each TCR beta chain was defined by its CDR3 amino acid sequence together with its V-gene family, and reads lacking a unique V-gene family were excluded. In a later analysis, some 600 highly shared, low-generation-probability nucleotide sequences were removed to address suspected cross-contamination and a sequencing artifact. In a later analysis, a clonal expansion index was calculated for each public chain from normalized within-repertoire ranks of inferred template counts. Generation probabilities in a later analysis came from a VDJ recombination model fitted to out-of-frame rearrangements, and those results were checked against IGoR. A later analysis scored TCR-TCR, TCR-HLA and TCR-CMV co-occurrence with hypergeometric tests, applying a repertoire-size bias correction to TCR pairs. A later analysis estimated false discovery rates by permuting HLA or CMV assignments 20 times. In a later analysis, co-occurring TCRs were grouped using DBSCAN, with TCRdist sequence similarity added in when clustering inside HLA-allele-positive subsets. Co-occurrence clustering excluded repertoires with fewer than 30,000 or more than 120,000 public chains, plus five with anomalous nucleotide sharing. What TCRdb holds here is the immuneACCESS table cut down to in-frame rearrangements. Part of the clones is not present; checked against another copy, under half of the missing clones reflect an unresolved V gene, and the others are unexplained. Clonal size and the V and J genes are those of that table, whereas D and trimming came from the DNA. Across this sample there are over 100,000 clones, with about three quarters seen only once. Under 2% of the sample rests with the top ten.

With regard to this clone: The antigen this receptor binds is unknown. Base qualities were left out, and no much larger clone turns up one base away.

In total, over 600 healthy bone marrow donors made up the cohort. Cohort members were all nominally healthy when sampled, although unrecorded immune exposures were likely present. The donor was CMV seropositive and belonged to the group of about 290 seropositive cohort members. Each donor provided a peripheral blood sample, and peripheral blood mononuclear cells were used for TCR beta sequencing. Genomic DNA was extracted from the blood cell samples with the Qiagen DNeasy Blood Extraction Kit. This receptor was taken from a female donor in good health and CMV-seropositive. Sequenced input: PBMCs.

CDR3 sequence: CASSREGSYGYTF. The DNA is as follows: TGTGCCAGCAGTCGAGAGGGCAGCTATGGCTACACCTTC. The chain links TRBV7-9 with TRBJ1-2, with the D gene call left open. The CDR3 measures 13 amino acids from cysteine to phenylalanine. Solely the CDR3 DNA is kept, with 39 bases framed from the first base. The germline V gene (reference sequence) sets CDR1 to SEHNR and CDR2 to FQNEAQ. The junction carries 12 bases between V and J, which are trimmed by 6 bases and 4 bases respectively.